Given below is one T cell receptor beta chain in context. What it binds is unknown. This record comes from a study of cytomegalovirus exposure and HLA in healthy donors. Whole-study findings and limits: Association with HLA alleles at 0.05 false discovery rate was found for approximately 18,000 TCR beta sequences in a later analysis. With DRB1 most and HLA-C fewest, TCR association rates differed between HLA loci in a later analysis. What a later analysis showed was that several of the most significant clusters appeared linked to common viral pathogens.

V lost 0 bases to trimming and J lost 7 bases, with 15 bases between them. Per the germline V gene, CDR1 is GTSNPN and CDR2 is SVGIG (reference sequence). The CDR3 is 15 amino acids. In the PCR, 60 Vbeta and 13 Jbeta primers were used. Assay used: immunoSEQ multiplex PCR; TCRdb lists only in-frame clones, some missing. This sample has some 150,000 clones; more than 75% occur once, and the top ten carry around 8.1%. This chain uses TRBV30 with TRBJ2-2, with D possibly matching TRBD2 (5 bases). The clonotype comes from a woman aged 45 to 65 in good health and CMV-seropositive. Sequences were obtained from PBMCs. CDR3: CAWSVGQWAGGELFF. CDR3 nucleotides: TGTGCCTGGAGTGTTGGGCAGTGGGCGGGCGGGGAGCTGTTTTTT.